The subject of this entry is one TCR beta chain. The antigen remains unidentified. The data are from a study of blood T cells in healthy people across ages. A sample-barcoded 5' primer and a J-beta primer mix were used in a second PCR of about 6 to 12 cycles. TCRdb processed the 5' RACE reads anew with MiXCR; each CDR3 protein has one entry. The data contain hundreds of thousands of distinct CDR3 sequences, less than 25% of them singletons. Whole-study findings and limits: Estimated diversity that came from one million T cells was considered an underestimate.

V lost 6 bases, J lost 2 bases, and 13 bases lay in between. Germline-derived CDR1 and CDR2 are MNHNS and SASEGT. CDR3 length: 15 amino acids. These data also formed part of another study, on T cells of mothers and their children. That study adds: Slightly higher but non-significant overlap marked related mother-child pairs versus unrelated pairs.

The source of this sequence is a boy aged 5-17 years in good health. Material for sequencing was blood. The V call is TRBV6-1, the J call TRBJ2-2, with D perhaps TRBD2 (7 bases). CDR3 in amino acids: CASSGRTDNTGELFF. The CDR3 nucleotides are TGTGCCAGCAGCGGGAGGACAGATAACACCGGGGAGCTGTTTTTT.